Each of the 10 T cell receptor beta chains below was sequenced from the same sample in a study of T cells after yellow fever vaccination. TCRdb recomputed calls from the 5' RACE reads with MiXCR, one row per CDR3 protein. The sample includes under 15,000 distinct CDR3 sequences, around 5.8% of them seen just once. Sequences were derived from PBMCs, either bulk or a sorted T-cell subset (CD4+, CD8+, memory, or dextramer-sorted; not recorded which), sampled on the day of the yellow fever booster vaccination. These receptors were obtained from a man aged 30-40 years who received the YFV17D yellow fever vaccine.

This clonotype was seen repeatedly, ten times or more. The V and J genes are TRBV10-3 and TRBJ2-7; 7 positions match TRBD1. This CDR3 has 15 amino acids. The ends lost 5 bases at V and 0 bases at J; junction bases unmatched: 7. Germline loops: CDR1 ENHRY, CDR2 SYGVKD. For the CDR3, the DNA is TGTGCCATCAGTATAACGACAGGGAGCTCCTACGAGCAGTACTTC. Protein product: CAISITTGSSYEQYF.

This clonotype was detected many times. V gene TRBV10-3 combines with J gene TRBJ2-3, with a possible D match to TRBD1 (6 bases). The CDR3 extends over 15 amino acids. Germline CDR1 and CDR2: ENHRY and SYGVKD. Trimming left V 7 bases short and J 0 bases short, with 14 bases between. The chain's CDR3 is CAIMGGQFSTDTQYF. The CDR3 DNA is TGTGCCATCATGGGTGGACAGTTTAGCACAGATACGCAGTATTTT.

This clonotype is termed medium-sized (0.01 to 0.1%). This rearrangement joins TRBV29-1 to TRBJ2-3; 8 bases are shared with TRBD1. The V gene's germline CDR1 is SQVTM and CDR2 ANQGSEA. CDR3 length: 14 amino acids. The junction had 6 bases not matched to a gene; V was cut back by 4 bases and J by 3 bases. The CDR3 sequence is CSVGDRGRTDTQYF. In nucleotides, the CDR3 is TGCAGCGTTGGCGACAGGGGAAGGACAGATACGCAGTATTTT.

By proportion, this clonotype is medium-sized. This chain's CDR3 is CASRLGFSGGETQYF. Here the CDR3 DNA reads TGTGCCAGCAGGTTGGGCTTTAGCGGAGGAGAGACCCAGTACTTC. The chain uses TRBV7-8 and TRBJ2-5; tentatively, D is TRBD2 (6 bases). The V and J ends lost 6 bases and 4 bases respectively, with 18 bases between them. Germline CDR1 is SGHVS and CDR2 is FQNEAQ. CDR3 length: 15 amino acids.

This clonotype was counted a few times. The rearrangement uses TRBV6-2 or TRBV6-3 and TRBJ2-1; D not resolved. Germline V gene lookup returns CDR1 MNHEY and CDR2 SVGEGT. This CDR3 has 15 amino acids. V lost 2 bases to trimming and J lost 0 bases, with 8 bases between them. CDR3 bases: TGTGCCAGCAGTTACCTTAAGGGCTCCTACAATGAGCAGTTCTTC. This sequence encodes CASSYLKGSYNEQFF.

This clonotype occurred many times. The chain couples TRBV24-1 to TRBJ1-6; D gene unclear. The CDR3 extends over 13 amino acids. Germline CDR1 KGHDR, CDR2 SFDVKD. The V and J ends lost 7 bases and 7 bases respectively, with 10 bases between them. CDR3 nucleotide sequence: TGTGCCACCAGGCGAACCGTCAATTCACCCCTCCACTTT. Amino acids: CATRRTVNSPLHF.

By sample fraction, this clonotype is medium-sized. The chain recombines TRBV12-3 or TRBV12-4 with TRBJ2-5; perhaps TRBD2 as D (6 bases). Trimming pared 7 bases from V and 4 bases from J, leaving 13 bases between. The CDR3 runs to 13 residues. CDR3 sequence reads: CASKEGPGETQYF. The CDR3 bases are TGTGCCAGCAAGGAGGGCCCGGGAGAGACCCAGTACTTC.

This clonotype is a singleton in its sample. The chain joins TRBV11-2 to TRBJ1-4; no firm D call. CDR3 size: 15 residues. Germline values: CDR1 SGHAT, CDR2 FQNNGV. Between the trimmed V and J ends, which lost 5 bases and 0 bases, there was a span of 10 bases. DNA of the CDR3: TGTGCCAGCAGCGTGACTCGCGCAACTAATGAAAAACTGTTTTTT. Translating gives CASSVTRATNEKLFF. The full variable domain, with the rest looked up from reference TRBV11-2 and TRBJ1-4, is EAGVAQSPRYKIIEKRQSVAFWCNPISGHATLYWYQQILGQGPKLLIQFQNNGVVDDSQLPKDRFSAERLKGVDSTLKIQPAKLEDSAVYLCASSVTRATNEKLFFGSGTQLSVL.

In this sample, this clonotype is medium-sized (0.01 to 0.1%). J is TRBJ2-7 and V is TRBV4-3; D remains unclear. V gave up 1 base and J gave up 0 bases, with 13 bases separating them. Germline assignment: CDR1 LGHNA and CDR2 YSLEER. This CDR3 contains 16 residues. The CDR3 DNA follows: TGCGCCAGCAGCCAAGCTTGGACGGATAGCTCCTACGAGCAGTACTTC. Translated: CASSQAWTDSSYEQYF.

There are many counts of this clonotype. V and J are TRBV5-5 and TRBJ2-7, with 7 positions matching TRBD1. The CDR3 spans 14 residues. In germline, CDR1 is SGHKS, CDR2 YYEKEE (reference sequence). With 1 base clipped from V and 6 bases from J, the junction kept 7 bases outside the gene matches. CDR3 nucleotide sequence: TGTGCCAGCAGCTTGACAGGGGCGAATCTCGAGCAGTACTTC. Amino acids: CASSLTGANLEQYF.